This section outlines one TCR beta chain sequence together with its context. Its antigen remains unknown. The record originates from a study of T cells in localized non-small cell lung cancer. Study-wide points: Turning up in adjacent lung were a median roughly 50 of the top 100 tumor clones. Investigators sequenced only a single tumor region, leaving heterogeneity possible. Blood T cell density predicted longer survival; adjacent-lung clonality, shorter. Tumor showed lower T cell clonality than uninvolved adjacent lung, where it was highest.

Only in-frame clones appear in the TCRdb table, and some are missing; sequencing was by immunoSEQ multiplex PCR. The table shows fewer than 40,000 clones, with about 85% occurring only once. Germline CDR1 is SGHNT and CDR2 is YENEEA. There are 15 residues in the CDR3. The germline V and J ends were trimmed by 2 bases and 7 bases, with 17 bases remaining between them. The V gene is TRBV11-3, the J gene TRBJ2-5; D possibly corresponds to TRBD2 (5 bases). This sequence originates from a man aged 40-75 years with stage III lung adenocarcinoma. Material: peripheral blood mononuclear cells, obtained before any cancer treatment. The chain's CDR3 is CASSLSQGPAGTQYF. CDR3 nucleotide sequence: TGTGCCAGCAGCTTATCTCAAGGGCCCGCGGGGACCCAGTACTTC.